This T cell receptor (beta chain) was identified during a study of cytomegalovirus exposure and HLA in healthy donors. Here immunoSEQ multiplex PCR was the method, and the copy in TCRdb shows in-frame clones only, minus some. The sample records about 68,000 clones, 95% to 97% being singletons. CDR1 and CDR2 from the germline V gene are SGHAT and FQNNGV. The CDR3 runs to 15 residues. Trimming pared 5 bases from V and 4 bases from J, leaving 16 bases between. The TCR sequence derives from a man between 18 and 35 years old in good health and CMV-seronegative. Material: PBMCs. This sequence joins TRBV11-2 and TRBJ2-3; tentatively, D is TRBD2 (6 bases). As DNA, the CDR3 is TGTGCCAGCAGCGGTGGGACTCCAGATCCAGATACGCAGTATTTT. It translates to CASSGGTPDPDTQYF.